This T cell receptor beta chain emerged from a study of spatial heterogeneity in lung cancer. The CDR3 totals 20 residues. V lost 4 bases to trimming and J lost 5 bases; unmatched junction nucleotides: 22. Per germline, CDR1 MGHDK and CDR2 SYGVNS. The study tagged each TCR cDNA molecule with a unique molecular identifier. TCRdb reprocessed the 5' RACE reads with MiXCR, giving one entry per CDR3 protein. The table records some 7,200 distinct CDR3 sequences, approximately 9.9% of them present only once. Sample time point: sample taken at primary tumor resection. Sequences were derived from normal lung tissue next to the tumor, sampled at surgery. V and J are TRBV25-1 and TRBJ2-1; 8 nucleotides match TRBD2. The clonotype originates from a male donor with early-stage non-small cell lung cancer. The CDR3 DNA sequence: TGTGCCAGCAGTGCCCTCCTTGTAAGAGCGGGAGAAGGTCCAGACAATGAGCAGTTCTTC. Its protein is CASSALLVRAGEGPDNEQFF.